Listed below are T cell receptor beta chains from one sample, sequenced in a study of blood T cells in healthy people across ages. TCRdb reprocessed the 5' RACE reads via MiXCR and lists one record per CDR3 protein. The data contain about 1.8 million distinct CDR3 sequences, around 48% of them singletons. The material sequenced was blood. The origin of the receptors is a woman aged 40-49 years in good health. CDR3s include the opening cysteine and the closing phenylalanine or tryptophan. The D gene is left open where the match is weak. Clone size, where shown, is once, few, many, or a class for clones that have expanded.

v_gene	abundance	d_gene	j_gene	CDR3nt	CDR3aa
TRBV2	NA	TRBD1	TRBJ2-4	TGTGCCAGCAGTGAGGACAGGGATGACATTCAGTACTTC	CASSEDRDDIQYF
TRBV10-3	NA	NA	TRBJ2-5	TGTGCCATCAGTCTGGACCCGAGGGAGACCCAGTACTTC	CAISLDPRETQYF
TRBV4-3	NA	NA	TRBJ2-3	TGCGCCAGCAGCCAAGGTTTGGGTGGGGGCCTTCAAGTCACAGATACGCAGTATTTT	CASSQGLGGGLQVTDTQYF
TRBV11-2	NA	NA	TRBJ2-1	TGTGCCAGCAGCTTAGATTTTAGGGGTCAGTGGTTTGAGCAGTTCTTC	CASSLDFRGQWFEQFF
TRBV5-1	NA	TRBD1	TRBJ2-7	TGCGCCAGCAGTCCAAGCCCTCGGACAGGTTTCTACAATGAGCAGTACTTC	CASSPSPRTGFYNEQYF
TRBV6-1	NA	NA	TRBJ2-1	TGTGCCAGCAGCGACAGGACATCCGAGCAGTTCTTC	CASSDRTSEQFF
TRBV24-1	NA	TRBD1	TRBJ2-5	TGTGCCACCAGTGGCCCCCCGCTGGGACAGCTAACAGAAGAGACCCAGTACTTC	CATSGPPLGQLTEETQYF
TRBV15	NA	NA	TRBJ2-7	TGTGCCACCAGCCCGTTGGGGGCGAGCTCCTACGAGCAGTACTTC	CATSPLGASSYEQYF
TRBV11-2	few	TRBD1	TRBJ2-5	TGTGCCAGCAGCCCTAATTGGGGGACAGGAGAGCAGTACTTC	CASSPNWGTGEQYF
TRBV6-1	NA	TRBD1	TRBJ2-3	TGTGCCAGCAGAGAGGGGACAGTTGATACGCAGTATTTT	CASREGTVDTQYF
TRBV28	NA	NA	TRBJ2-1	TGTACCAGCATCGGGGCCTCCTACAATGAGCAGTTCTTC	CTSIGASYNEQFF
TRBV20-1	NA	NA	TRBJ2-5	TGCAGTGCTAGTCCTCCAGGAGGGTACGGACAAGAGACCCAGTACTTC	CSASPPGGYGQETQYF
TRBV29-1	NA	TRBD2	TRBJ2-7	TGCAGCGTTGGGGGCGGGGGTAGCTCCTACGAGCAGTACTTC	CSVGGGGSSYEQYF
TRBV7-2	few	NA	TRBJ2-3	TGTGCCAGCAGCTTAGCGATTAGGGGCGATACGCAGTATTTT	CASSLAIRGDTQYF
TRBV20-1	NA	NA	TRBJ2-7	TGCAGTGCTAGAGATTTCGGGGAAGTCCGCTACGAGCAGTACTTC	CSARDFGEVRYEQYF
TRBV4-2	NA	TRBD2	TRBJ2-1	TGTGCCAGCAGCCCGGAGCGGGGGGGAGCGTCCAATGAGCAGTTCTTC	CASSPERGGASNEQFF
TRBV20-1	NA	NA	TRBJ2-1	TGCAGTGCTACCAGTGGGAGACTAATCGGTAGGGAGACCCAGTTCTTC	CSATSGRLIGRETQFF
TRBV20-1	NA	NA	TRBJ2-4	TGCAGTGCTAGTGAGGGTTTAGCCAAAAACATTCAGTACTTC	CSASEGLAKNIQYF
TRBV6-2/TRBV6-3	NA	TRBD2	TRBJ2-1	TGTGCCAGCAGTTACTCGGCGGGGGAGAATGAGCAGTTCTTC	CASSYSAGENEQFF
TRBV29-1	NA	NA	TRBJ1-2	TGCAGCGTTGAAGATGGACAGTGGGGGGGTGGATATGGCTACACCTTC	CSVEDGQWGGGYGYTF
TRBV27	NA	TRBD1	TRBJ1-6	TGTGCCAGCACTACAAGATCCGGGACAGGGATCAATTCACCCCTCCACTTT	CASTTRSGTGINSPLHF
TRBV10-2	few	TRBD2	TRBJ2-3	TGCGCCAGCAGTGAGCCCCTAGCGGGTACAGATACGCAGTATTTT	CASSEPLAGTDTQYF
TRBV7-2	NA	TRBD2	TRBJ2-1	TGTGCCAGCAGCCAGGGCCCGGGGGGGCAGTATGAGCAGTTCTTC	CASSQGPGGQYEQFF
TRBV27	few	NA	TRBJ1-2	TGTGCCAGCAGTTTATCTAGGGGCGACTATGGCTACACCTTC	CASSLSRGDYGYTF
TRBV10-3	NA	NA	TRBJ2-3	TGTGCCATCGCCGGGACACAAAGCACAGATACGCAGTATTTT	CAIAGTQSTDTQYF
TRBV7-8	NA	NA	TRBJ1-2	TGTGCCAGCACCCCCGGGATTAACTATGGCTACACCTTC	CASTPGINYGYTF
TRBV20-1	NA	NA	TRBJ1-2	TGCAGTGCTAGAGATCCTGGCGTTAACTATGGCTACACCTTC	CSARDPGVNYGYTF
TRBV7-9	NA	TRBD1	TRBJ2-7	TGTGCCAGCAGCTTCGTTCGTGAAGGGGGCGCCCACGAGCAGTACTTC	CASSFVREGGAHEQYF
TRBV11-2	NA	TRBD1	TRBJ2-7	TGTGCCAGCAGCGCGACCGGGGACAGGGTGTACGAGCAGTACTTC	CASSATGDRVYEQYF
TRBV20-1	many	NA	TRBJ2-5	TGCAGTGCCCCACAGGTAGTGGAGACCCAGTACTTC	CSAPQVVETQYF
TRBV21-1	few	NA	TRBJ2-5	TGTGCCAGCAGCACCCCAACGGTAGGGGTCGGCCAAGAGACCCAGTACTTC	CASSTPTVGVGQETQYF
TRBV6-1	few	NA	TRBJ2-5	TGTGCCAGCAGTGAATTTGACCTGAAGGGGGAGACCCAGTACTTC	CASSEFDLKGETQYF
TRBV25-1	NA	NA	TRBJ2-3	TGTGCCAGCAGTGATCTCCATGGGGATACGCAGTATTTT	CASSDLHGDTQYF
TRBV4-2	few	TRBD1	TRBJ2-7	TGTGCCAGCAGCCTCCAGGACAGGGCCTCTACTCCCTACGAGCAGTACTTC	CASSLQDRASTPYEQYF
TRBV20-1	NA	TRBD2	TRBJ2-3	TGCAGTGCTGCTACCGGACTAGCGGGGATAAACACAGATACGCAGTATTTT	CSAATGLAGINTDTQYF
TRBV28	once	NA	TRBJ2-3	TGTGCCAGCAGTTATGGGCCCGCTGATACGCAGTATTTT	CASSYGPADTQYF
TRBV29-1	NA	TRBD1	TRBJ2-7	TGCAGCGTTGCCAGGGGGTGGTACGAGCAGTACTTC	CSVARGWYEQYF
TRBV27	NA	NA	TRBJ1-2	TGTGCCAGCGGGACTCCCTATGGCTACACCTTC	CASGTPYGYTF
TRBV11-2	NA	NA	TRBJ2-3	TGTGCCAGCCGTGCCCCTGTGGGACGTGCCACAGATACGCAGTATTTT	CASRAPVGRATDTQYF
TRBV20-1	NA	NA	TRBJ1-1	TGCAGTGCTAGAGATGGGGGTAGTCTGGAAGCTTTCTTT	CSARDGGSLEAFF
TRBV7-2	NA	NA	TRBJ2-7	TGTGCCAGCAGCTTAGTACGGGGGGCGCGGAACGAGCAGTACTTC	CASSLVRGARNEQYF
TRBV2	NA	NA	TRBJ2-2	TGTGCCCGCAGTGATGACACAAAGGAGCTGTTTTTT	CARSDDTKELFF
TRBV6-5	NA	TRBD1	TRBJ1-1	TGTGCCAGCAGTTACAGGGTGGCAGGGGGCGCCGGTGGTGTTGCTTTCTTT	CASSYRVAGGAGGVAFF